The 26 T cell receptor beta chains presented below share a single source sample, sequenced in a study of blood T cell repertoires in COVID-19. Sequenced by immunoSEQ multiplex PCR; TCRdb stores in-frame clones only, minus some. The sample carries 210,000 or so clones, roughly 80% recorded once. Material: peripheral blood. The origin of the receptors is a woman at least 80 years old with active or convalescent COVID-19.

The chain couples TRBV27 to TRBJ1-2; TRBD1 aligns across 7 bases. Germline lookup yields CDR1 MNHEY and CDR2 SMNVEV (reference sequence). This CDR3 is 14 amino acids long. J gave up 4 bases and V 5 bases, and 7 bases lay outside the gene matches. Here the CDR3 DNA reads TGTGCCAGCAGTCCTCGACAGGGACCCTATGGCTACACCTTC. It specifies CASSPRQGPYGYTF.

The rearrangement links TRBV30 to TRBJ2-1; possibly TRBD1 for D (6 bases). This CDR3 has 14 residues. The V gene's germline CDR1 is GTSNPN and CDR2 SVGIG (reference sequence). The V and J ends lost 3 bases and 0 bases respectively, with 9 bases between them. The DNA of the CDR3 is TGTGCCTGGAGGACAGGTGGCTCCTACAATGAGCAGTTCTTC. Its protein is CAWRTGGSYNEQFF.

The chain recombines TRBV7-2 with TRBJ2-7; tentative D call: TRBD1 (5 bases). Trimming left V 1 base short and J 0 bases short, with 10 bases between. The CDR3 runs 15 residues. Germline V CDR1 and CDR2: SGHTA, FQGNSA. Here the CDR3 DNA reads TGTGCCAGCAGCTTAGTGCAGGGTCCCTCCTACGAGCAGTACTTC. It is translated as CASSLVQGPSYEQYF.

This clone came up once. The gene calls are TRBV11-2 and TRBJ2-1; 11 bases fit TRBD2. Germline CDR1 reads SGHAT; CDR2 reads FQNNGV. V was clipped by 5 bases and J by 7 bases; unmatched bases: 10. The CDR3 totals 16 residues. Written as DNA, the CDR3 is TGTGCCAGCAGCAAGCGACTAGCGGGAACGGTTAATGAGCAGTTCTTC. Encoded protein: CASSKRLAGTVNEQFF.

CDR3 amino acids: CASRGQGASGANVLTF. The CDR3 DNA reads as TGCGCCAGCAGGGGACAGGGAGCCTCTGGGGCCAACGTCCTGACTTTC. This rearrangement joins TRBV5-1 to TRBJ2-6, with 9 bases matching TRBD1. Trimming at V came to 5 bases and at J to 0 bases, leaving 3 bases not matched to a gene. This CDR3 is 16 amino acids long. In germline, CDR1 is SGHRS, CDR2 YFSETQ.

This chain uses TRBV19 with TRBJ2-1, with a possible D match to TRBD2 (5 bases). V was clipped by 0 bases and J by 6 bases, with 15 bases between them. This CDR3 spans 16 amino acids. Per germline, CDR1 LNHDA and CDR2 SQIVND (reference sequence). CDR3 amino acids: CASSIDSTRRSNEQFF. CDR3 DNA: TGTGCCAGTAGTATAGATTCAACTAGAAGATCCAATGAGCAGTTCTTC.

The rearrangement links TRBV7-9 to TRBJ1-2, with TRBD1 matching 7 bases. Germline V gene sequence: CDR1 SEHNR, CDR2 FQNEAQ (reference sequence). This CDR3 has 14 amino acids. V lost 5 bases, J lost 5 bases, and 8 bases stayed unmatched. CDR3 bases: TGTGCCAGCAGCATCGGACAGGCGAATTATGGCTACACCTTC. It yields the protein CASSIGQANYGYTF. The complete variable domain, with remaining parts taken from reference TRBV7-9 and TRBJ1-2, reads DTGVSQNPRHKITKRGQNVTFRCDPISEHNRLYWYRQTLGQGPEFLTYFQNEAQLEKSRLLSDRFSAERPKGSFSTLEIQRTEQGDSAMYLCASSIGQANYGYTFGSGTRLTVV.

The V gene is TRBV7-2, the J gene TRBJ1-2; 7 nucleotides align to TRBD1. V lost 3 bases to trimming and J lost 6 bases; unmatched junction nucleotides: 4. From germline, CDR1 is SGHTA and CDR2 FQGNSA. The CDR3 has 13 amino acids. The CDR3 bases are TGTGCCAGCAGCTTGATGCAGGGGGATGGCTACACCTTC. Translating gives CASSLMQGDGYTF.

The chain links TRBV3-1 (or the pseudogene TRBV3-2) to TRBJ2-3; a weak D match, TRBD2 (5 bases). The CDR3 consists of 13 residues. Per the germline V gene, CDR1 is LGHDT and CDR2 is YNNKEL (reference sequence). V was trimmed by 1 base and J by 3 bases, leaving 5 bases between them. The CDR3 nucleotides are TGTGCCAGCAGCCAAGGGGAGACAGATACGCAGTATTTT. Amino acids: CASSQGETDTQYF.

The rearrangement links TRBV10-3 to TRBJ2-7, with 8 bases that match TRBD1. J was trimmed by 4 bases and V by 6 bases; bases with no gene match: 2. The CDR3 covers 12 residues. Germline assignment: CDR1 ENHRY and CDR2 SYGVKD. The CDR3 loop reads CAIRRDRYEQYF. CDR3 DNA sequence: TGTGCCATCAGACGGGACAGGTACGAGCAGTACTTC.

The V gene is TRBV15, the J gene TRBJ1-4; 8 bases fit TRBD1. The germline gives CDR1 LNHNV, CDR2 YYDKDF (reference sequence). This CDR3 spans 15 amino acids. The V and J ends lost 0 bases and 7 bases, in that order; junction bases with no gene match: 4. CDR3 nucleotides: TGTGCCACCAGCAGAGACAGGGGGCTAGTTGAAAAACTGTTTTTT. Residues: CATSRDRGLVEKLFF. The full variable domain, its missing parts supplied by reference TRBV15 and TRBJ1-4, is DAMVIQNPRYQVTQFGKPVTLSCSQTLNHNVMYWYQQKSSQAPKLLFHYYDKDFNNEADTPDNFQSRRPNTSFCFLDIRSPGLGDTAMYLCATSRDRGLVEKLFFGSGTQLSVL.

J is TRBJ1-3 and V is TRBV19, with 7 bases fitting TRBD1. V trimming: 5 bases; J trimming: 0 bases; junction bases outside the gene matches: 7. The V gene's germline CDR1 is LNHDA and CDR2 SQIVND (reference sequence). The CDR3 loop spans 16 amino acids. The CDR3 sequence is CASSSRDSYSGNTIYF. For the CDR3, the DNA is TGTGCCAGTAGTTCCCGGGACAGTTACTCTGGAAACACCATATATTTT.

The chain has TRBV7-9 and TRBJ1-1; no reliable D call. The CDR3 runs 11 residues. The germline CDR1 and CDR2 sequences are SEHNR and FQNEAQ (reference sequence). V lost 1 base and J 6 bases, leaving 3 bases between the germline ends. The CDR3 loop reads CASSLDSEAFF. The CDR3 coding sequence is TGTGCCAGCAGCTTAGACTCTGAAGCTTTCTTT.

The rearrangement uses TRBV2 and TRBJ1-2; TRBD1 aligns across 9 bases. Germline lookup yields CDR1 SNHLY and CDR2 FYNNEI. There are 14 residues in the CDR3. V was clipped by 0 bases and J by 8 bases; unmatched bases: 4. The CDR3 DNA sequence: TGTGCCAGCAGTGAAGCGGGACAGGGAGGCGGCTACACCTTC. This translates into CASSEAGQGGGYTF. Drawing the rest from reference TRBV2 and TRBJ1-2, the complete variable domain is EPEVTQTPSHQVTQMGQEVILRCVPISNHLYFYWYRQILGQKVEFLVSFYNNEISEKSEIFDDQFSVERPDGSNFTLKIRSTKLEDSAMYFCASSEAGQGGGYTFGSGTRLTVV.

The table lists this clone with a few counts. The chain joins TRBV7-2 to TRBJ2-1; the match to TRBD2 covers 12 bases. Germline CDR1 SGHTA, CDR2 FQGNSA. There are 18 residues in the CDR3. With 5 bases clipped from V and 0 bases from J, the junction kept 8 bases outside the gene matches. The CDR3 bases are TGTGCCAGCAGCGAACTAGCGGGGGGAAAAAGCTCCTACAATGAGCAGTTCTTC. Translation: CASSELAGGKSSYNEQFF.

The CDR3 region has the DNA TGTGCCAGCAGCCCTGGACTAGCGGGAGAAGGTGAGCAGTTCTTC. Translating it yields CASSPGLAGEGEQFF. This chain joins TRBV7-9 and TRBJ2-1, with 13 bases lining up with TRBD2. Losses at the gene ends were 5 bases for V and 9 bases for J; bases not matched to a gene: 7. In germline, CDR1 is SEHNR, CDR2 FQNEAQ (reference sequence). There are 15 residues in the CDR3.

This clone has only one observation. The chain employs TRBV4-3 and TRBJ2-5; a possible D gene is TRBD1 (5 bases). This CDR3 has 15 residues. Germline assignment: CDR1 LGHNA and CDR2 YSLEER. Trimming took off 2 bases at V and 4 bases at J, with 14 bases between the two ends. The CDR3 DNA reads TGCGCCAGCAGCCAAAGGGGTCAGGGCGGAGAGACCCAGTACTTC. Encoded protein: CASSQRGQGGETQYF.

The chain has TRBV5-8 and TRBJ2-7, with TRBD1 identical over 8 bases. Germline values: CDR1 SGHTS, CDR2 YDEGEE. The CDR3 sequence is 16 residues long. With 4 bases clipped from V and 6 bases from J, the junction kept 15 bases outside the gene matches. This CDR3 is CASSAIPGQGTLEQYF. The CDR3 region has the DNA TGTGCCAGCAGCGCTATTCCCGGACAGGGAACTCTCGAGCAGTACTTC. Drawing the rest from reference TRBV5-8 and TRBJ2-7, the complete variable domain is EAGVTQSPTHLIKTRGQQATLRCSPISGHTSVYWYQQALGLGLQFLLWYDEGEERNRGNFPPRFSGRQFPNYSSELNVNALELEDSALYLCASSAIPGQGTLEQYFGPGTRLTVT.

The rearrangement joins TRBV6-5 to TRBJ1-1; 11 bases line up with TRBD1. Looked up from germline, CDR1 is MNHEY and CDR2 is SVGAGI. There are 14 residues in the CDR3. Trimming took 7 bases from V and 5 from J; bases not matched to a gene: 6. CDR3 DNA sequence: TGTGCCAGCACCCCCGGGACAGGGGGAACTGAAGCTTTCTTT. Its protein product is CASTPGTGGTEAFF.

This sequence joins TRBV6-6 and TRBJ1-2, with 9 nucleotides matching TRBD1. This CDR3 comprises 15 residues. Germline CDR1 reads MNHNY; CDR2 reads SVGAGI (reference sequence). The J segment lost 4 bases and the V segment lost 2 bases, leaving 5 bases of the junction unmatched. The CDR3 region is CASSYAGQGSYGYTF. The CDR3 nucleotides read TGTGCCAGCAGTTACGCAGGACAGGGGAGCTATGGCTACACCTTC.

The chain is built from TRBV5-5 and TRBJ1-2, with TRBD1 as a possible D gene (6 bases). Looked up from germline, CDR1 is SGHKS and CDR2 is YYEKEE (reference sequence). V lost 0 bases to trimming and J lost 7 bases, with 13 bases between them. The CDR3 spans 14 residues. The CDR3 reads CASSLGTGTPGYTF. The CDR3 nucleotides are TGTGCCAGCAGCTTGGGAACAGGGACCCCTGGCTACACCTTC.

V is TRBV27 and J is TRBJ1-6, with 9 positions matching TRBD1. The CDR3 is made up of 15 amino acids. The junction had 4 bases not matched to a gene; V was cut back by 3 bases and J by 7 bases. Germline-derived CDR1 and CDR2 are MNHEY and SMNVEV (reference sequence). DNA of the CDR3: TGTGCCAGCAGTTTTTTCGACAGGGGGAATTCACCCCTCCACTTT. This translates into CASSFFDRGNSPLHF.

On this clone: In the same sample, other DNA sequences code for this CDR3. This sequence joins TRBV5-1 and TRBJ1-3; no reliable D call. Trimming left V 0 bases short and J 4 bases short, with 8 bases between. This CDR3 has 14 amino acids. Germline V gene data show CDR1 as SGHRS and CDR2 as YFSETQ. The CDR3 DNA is TGCGCCAGCAGCTTGGGAGGAGGGGGAAACACCATATATTTT. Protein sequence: CASSLGGGGNTIYF.

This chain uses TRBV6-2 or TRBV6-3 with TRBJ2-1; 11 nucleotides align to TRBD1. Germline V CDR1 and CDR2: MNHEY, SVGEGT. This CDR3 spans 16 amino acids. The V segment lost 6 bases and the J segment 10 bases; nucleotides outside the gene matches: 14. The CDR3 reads CASSPEGQGDFGEQFF. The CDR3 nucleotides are TGTGCCAGCAGCCCAGAGGGACAGGGGGATTTCGGCGAGCAGTTCTTC.

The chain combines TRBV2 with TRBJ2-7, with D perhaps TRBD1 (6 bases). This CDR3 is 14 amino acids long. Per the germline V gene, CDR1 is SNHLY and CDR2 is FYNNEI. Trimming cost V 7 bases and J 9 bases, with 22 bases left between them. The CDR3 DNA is TGTGCCAGCACGTGGACGACAGGTCTCCGGTCGCAGTACTTC. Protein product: CASTWTTGLRSQYF.

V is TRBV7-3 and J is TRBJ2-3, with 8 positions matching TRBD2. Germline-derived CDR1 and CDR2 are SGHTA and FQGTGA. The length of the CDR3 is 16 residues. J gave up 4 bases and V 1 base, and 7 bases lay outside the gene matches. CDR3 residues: CASSLKQRGTADTQYF. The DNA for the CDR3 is TGTGCCAGCAGCTTAAAACAGCGGGGGACGGCAGATACGCAGTATTTT.